The source of this TCR beta chain is a study of T cells in localized non-small cell lung cancer (TCRdb year 2020). Broadly, across the study: T cell repertoires of approximately 250 early-stage NSCLC patients were analyzed, with tumors being compared against uninvolved tumor-adjacent lungs. The cohort comprised roughly 230 treatment-naïve NSCLC patients with resected, localized lung tumors. A mean age of around 66 years was recorded for the NSCLC patients, of whom 120 to 150 were male and 95 to 110 were female.

At diagnosis, tumor, uninvolved tumor-adjacent lung and peripheral blood were collected and then preserved as a mix of FFPE and fresh-frozen material. For TCR repertoire profiling, the blood samples were analyzed as peripheral blood mononuclear cells. General findings and caveats noted by the study authors: Of the top 100 tumor clones, a median of roughly 53 were detected in paired uninvolved adjacent lung; 28 were also among that lung's top 100. Uninvolved tumor-adjacent lung showed the highest T cell clonality, higher than tumor, which suggests more focused antigenic responses in the uninvolved tumor-adjacent lung. Because multi-region tumor sequencing was not performed, intratumor heterogeneity could not be ruled out. Higher T cell density in blood was associated with longer overall survival, whereas higher clonality in adjacent lung was associated with shorter survival. Because the study design was exploratory, TCR variables were selected using unadjusted p-values without false-discovery rate correction.

Note on this clone: The clone's antigen remains unknown. Base quality data are lacking; no much larger clone is found one base away.

The immunoSEQ Assay was used to sequence TCR beta CDR3 regions from DNA. The paper's data handling went like this. T cell density was computed as TCR beta template counts normalized to usable DNA estimated by amplifying housekeeping genes. Using the preseqR package, richness was estimated by extrapolating to 120,000 templates for tissue samples and 400,000 templates for PBMC samples. Clonality was defined by subtracting Pielou's evenness from one. Tissue-enriched TCRs were identified through differential abundance testing performed on productive amino-acid clonotypes, with a minimum total count of 5 and an alpha of 0.1. The Jaccard Index and the Morisita Overlap Index were used to measure how much the repertoires overlapped between compartments. GLIPH grouped TCR beta CDR3s together with public tetramer-defined viral CDR3s, and a viral motif had to include at least three viral sequences and also show V-gene enrichment. TCRdb retrieved this table from immuneACCESS and kept in-frame rearrangements only. Not all clones are present; in checked studies, unresolved V genes account for under half, and no reason is known for the remainder. The D gene and trimming were derived from the DNA, and the V and J assignments and clone size from that table. The sample has about 23,000 clones on record, over 75% of them singletons. About 7% of the sample is held by the ten biggest clonotypes.

CDR1 LNHDA and CDR2 SQIVND were looked up in the germline V gene (reference sequence). V drops 4 bases and J drops 4 bases, leaving 11 bases in between. The CDR3 starts with the cysteine, ends with the phenylalanine, and has 14 residues. The sequence is cut down to CDR3 DNA, 42 bases in frame from base 1. The TCR sequence derives from a woman aged 35 to 69 with stage I lung adenocarcinoma. The chain uses TRBV19 and TRBJ1-5; no confident D gene assignment can be made. The input for sequencing was peripheral blood, taken before any cancer treatment. The CDR3 is CASSTLGRNQPQHF. The DNA is as follows: TGTGCCAGTAGTACTCTTGGCAGAAATCAGCCCCAGCATTTT.